This TCR beta chain was identified in a study of blood T cell repertoires in COVID-19. The germline gives CDR1 MNHEY, CDR2 SMNVEV (reference sequence). J was trimmed by 5 bases and V by 1 base; bases with no gene match: 0. The CDR3 totals 15 residues. Some clones are missing from TCRdb's copy, which holds only in-frame ones; the method was immunoSEQ multiplex PCR. The sample has 130,000 to 150,000 clones, more than 75% seen once; the top ten hold 4.2%. The source of this sequence is a man between 60 and 70 years old with acute or convalescent COVID-19. Sequences were obtained from peripheral blood. The chain joins TRBV27 to TRBJ2-1, with 12 bases fitting TRBD2. The chain's CDR3 is CASSLWTSGNNEQFF. CDR3 nucleotide sequence: TGTGCCAGCAGTTTATGGACTAGCGGGAACAATGAGCAGTTCTTC.